What follows are 18 T cell receptor beta chains derived from one specimen sequenced in a study of glioma-infiltrating T cells. TCR alpha and beta CDR3 regions were amplified from RNA using iRepertoire nested multiplex PCR. TCRdb processed the multiplex PCR reads anew with MiXCR; each CDR3 protein has one entry. The profile shows more than 9,000 distinct CDR3 sequences, approximately 25% of them singletons. The sequenced sample was glioma tissue, nonneoplastic brain tissue, or PBMCs (not recorded which). The receptors were sampled from a human donor with low-grade glioma or glioblastoma, undergoing nonglioma brain surgery, or in good health (not recorded which).

This clonotype was seen at least ten times. This sequence joins TRBV3-1 and TRBJ2-3; D ambiguous. This CDR3 spans 11 amino acids. The germline V and J ends were trimmed by 4 bases and 3 bases, with 2 bases remaining between them. Germline-derived CDR1 and CDR2 are LGHDT and YNNKEL (reference sequence). Here the CDR3 DNA reads TGTGCCAGCAGCCTGACAGATACGCAGTATTTT. It is translated as CASSLTDTQYF.

The J gene is TRBJ1-1, the V gene TRBV10-3; perhaps TRBD1 as D (6 bases). Per the germline V gene, CDR1 is ENHRY and CDR2 is SYGVKD. This CDR3 contains 16 residues. Trimming pared 0 bases from V and 4 bases from J, leaving 15 bases between. Written as DNA, the CDR3 is TGTGCCATCAGTGAGTCGATGTGGGGGGCCGGCACTGAAGCTTTCTTT. It translates to CAISESMWGAGTEAFF.

This clonotype has at least ten counts. One junction end does not reproduce the germline sequence, and a read error may be involved. The chain recombines TRBV28 with TRBJ2-3, with D perhaps TRBD1 or TRBD2 (5 bases each). This CDR3 comprises 14 residues. Germline V gene sequence: CDR1 MDHEN, CDR2 SYDVKM. The CDR3 DNA follows: TGTGCCAGCAATTTAGTGGGGGTCCCAGATACGCAGTATTTT. Translating gives CASNLVGVPDTQYF.

This clonotype has at least ten counts. This chain connects TRBV7-9 to TRBJ2-3, with TRBD2 identical over 7 bases. Germline V CDR1 and CDR2: SEHNR, FQNEAQ (reference sequence). The CDR3 is made up of 14 amino acids. V trimming: 2 bases; J trimming: 9 bases; junction bases outside the gene matches: 8. The CDR3 DNA reads TGTGCCAGCAGCTTAATTGGGAGGGGAGGAACGCAGTATTTT. Translating gives CASSLIGRGGTQYF. Drawing the rest from reference TRBV7-9 and TRBJ2-3, the complete variable domain is DTGVSQNPRHKITKRGQNVTFRCDPISEHNRLYWYRQTLGQGPEFLTYFQNEAQLEKSRLLSDRFSAERPKGSFSTLEIQRTEQGDSAMYLCASSLIGRGGTQYFGPGTRLTVL.

The chain carries TRBV7-9 and TRBJ2-7; 9 bases align to TRBD2. The CDR3 has 14 amino acids. From germline, CDR1 is SEHNR and CDR2 FQNEAQ (reference sequence). Trimming took 3 bases from V and 6 from J; bases not matched to a gene: 6. CDR3 nucleotide sequence: TGTGCCAGCAGCTTCGATAGCGGGAGTAGCGAGCAGTACTTC. Translating gives CASSFDSGSSEQYF.

In its sample, this clonotype was seen many times. The rearrangement links TRBV27 to TRBJ1-2; D may be TRBD1 (5 bases). CDR1 and CDR2 (germline): MNHEY, SMNVEV (reference sequence). CDR3 length: 15 residues. V dropped 2 bases and J dropped 7 bases, with 17 bases sitting between them. The CDR3 DNA is TGTGCCAGCAGTTTAAAAAGGGCAGGGATCGTTGGCTACACCTTC. This codes for CASSLKRAGIVGYTF.

This clonotype showed up many times. This chain connects TRBV20-1 to TRBJ2-3; 8 bases agree with TRBD2. CDR3 length: 15 amino acids. Germline V lookup: CDR1 DFQATT, CDR2 SNEGSKA (reference sequence). J gave up 2 bases and V 6 bases, and 10 bases lay outside the gene matches. DNA for the CDR3: TGCAGTGCCGTAACTAGCGGACTCTACACAGATACGCAGTATTTT. The encoded protein is CSAVTSGLYTDTQYF.

There are a few counts of this clonotype. This chain connects TRBV19 to TRBJ1-3; D remains ambiguous. The germline V gene encodes CDR1 LNHDA and CDR2 SQIVND (reference sequence). This CDR3 spans 13 amino acids. V was trimmed by 6 bases and J by 0 bases, leaving 6 bases between them. CDR3 DNA sequence: TGTGCCAGTAGGGGCCTCTCTGGAAACACCATATATTTT. Its translation: CASRGLSGNTIYF. The full variable domain, in which reference TRBV19 and TRBJ1-3 provide the parts outside the CDR3, is DGGITQSPKYLFRKEGQNVTLSCEQNLNHDAMYWYRQDPGQGLRLIYYSQIVNDFQKGDIAEGYSVSREKKESFPLTVTSAQKNPTAFYLCASRGLSGNTIYFGEGSWLTVV.

This clonotype is medium-sized by share. V usage is TRBV15 and J usage is TRBJ2-3; perhaps TRBD1 as D (5 bases). The V gene's germline CDR1 is LNHNV and CDR2 YYDKDF (reference sequence). The CDR3 has 13 amino acids. The V and J ends lost 4 bases and 8 bases respectively, with 13 bases between them. The CDR3 DNA is TGTGCCACCAGCACCTCCTCCAGGGTTACGCAGTATTTT. Amino acids: CATSTSSRVTQYF.

Comment on this clonotype: This sequence may be a read error, since a much larger clone differs from it by one base. The missing conserved phenylalanine or tryptophan at the end of this CDR3 makes a read error likely. The chain combines TRBV28 with TRBJ1-5; D is uncertain. V was cut by 5 bases and J by 9 bases, with 11 bases left in between. CDR1 MDHEN and CDR2 SYDVKM come from the germline V gene. The CDR3 runs 12 residues. CDR3 sequence: CASSPAVGPQHS. The CDR3 DNA reads TGTGCCAGCAGTCCCGCTGTGGGGCCCCAGCATTCT.

This chain links TRBV5-6 with TRBJ1-1; D is ambiguous. The V gene's germline CDR1 is SGHDT and CDR2 YYEEEE. V lost 0 bases, J lost 4 bases, and 13 bases lay in between. The CDR3 loop spans 15 amino acids. The CDR3 is CASSLALGRPTEAFF. CDR3 nucleotide sequence: TGTGCCAGCAGCTTGGCCCTCGGAAGGCCCACTGAAGCTTTCTTT.

A word on this clonotype: A much bigger clone sits one base away, suggesting this may be a read error. V usage is TRBV18 and J usage is TRBJ1-5; D gene uncertain. Between the trimmed V and J ends, which lost 2 bases and 11 bases, there was a span of 10 bases. The CDR3 consists of 12 residues. Germline loops: CDR1 KGHSH, CDR2 LQKENI. For the CDR3, the DNA is TGTGCCAGCTCACCAGGTGACGCGACCCAGCATTTT. Protein sequence: CASSPGDATQHF.

Within the sample, this clonotype is medium-sized (0.01 to 0.1%). The chain couples TRBV6-1 to TRBJ1-1; D not resolved. The CDR3 runs 15 residues. The V end lost 0 bases, the J end lost 6 bases, and 14 bases lay between the germline ends. Looked up from germline, CDR1 is MNHNS and CDR2 is SASEGT. The CDR3 loop reads CASSEALVENAEAFF. CDR3 DNA: TGTGCCAGCAGTGAAGCTTTGGTGGAAAACGCTGAAGCTTTCTTT.

This clonotype was observed many times. The chain employs TRBV7-9 and TRBJ2-5; D remains unclear. Germline V gene data show CDR1 as SEHNR and CDR2 as FQNEAQ (reference sequence). This CDR3 spans 13 amino acids. V lost 3 bases and J 4 bases, leaving 9 bases between the germline ends. The CDR3 here is CASSLQVLETQYF. Written as DNA, the CDR3 is TGTGCCAGCAGCTTGCAGGTCCTAGAGACCCAGTACTTC. The variable domain in full, with the rest retrieved from reference TRBV7-9 and TRBJ2-5, is DTGVSQNPRHKITKRGQNVTFRCDPISEHNRLYWYRQTLGQGPEFLTYFQNEAQLEKSRLLSDRFSAERPKGSFSTLEIQRTEQGDSAMYLCASSLQVLETQYFGPGTRLLVL.

As regards this clonotype: A clone one base away is much larger, so this may be a read error. V usage is TRBV6-1 and J usage is TRBJ2-7; D is ambiguous. Trimming cost V 6 bases and J 3 bases, with 18 bases left between them. CDR1 is MNHNS and CDR2 is SASEGT in the germline V gene. CDR3 size: 15 residues. DNA for the CDR3: TGTGCCAGCAGGACGTCCGACTTACACATCTACGAGCAGTACTTC. Amino acid sequence: CASRTSDLHIYEQYF.

The V gene is TRBV30, the J gene TRBJ1-1; tentative D call: TRBD1 (6 bases). V lost 7 bases and J 4 bases, leaving 13 bases between the germline ends. Germline assignment: CDR1 GTSNPN and CDR2 SVGIG (reference sequence). The CDR3 loop spans 12 amino acids. The CDR3 sequence is CAYSGVGTEAFF. CDR3 coding DNA: TGTGCCTATTCAGGGGTTGGCACTGAAGCTTTCTTT.

Points on this clonotype: Relative to the germline gene, one junction end is altered; a read error may explain this. V and J are TRBV6-1 and TRBJ1-1; the D is unclear. Germline V lookup: CDR1 MNHNS, CDR2 SASEGT. The CDR3 covers 13 residues. CDR3 sequence: CAISPYGRAEAFF. CDR3 DNA sequence: TGTGCCATCAGTCCATACGGGAGGGCTGAAGCTTTCTTT.

This chain joins TRBV29-1 and TRBJ2-5; D is uncertain. The CDR3 runs to 15 residues. Per the germline V gene, CDR1 is SQVTM and CDR2 is ANQGSEA. V lost 3 bases and J lost 1, with 15 bases in between. The CDR3 DNA is TGCAGCGTTGATACCCTCGGCCAGCGCCAAGAGACCCAGTACTTC. Its protein is CSVDTLGQRQETQYF.